These 17 T cell receptor beta chains were sequenced from one sample in a study of PD-1 blockade in classical Hodgkin lymphoma. Relapse was seen in all patients after autologous stem cell transplantation, and brentuximab vedotin exposure was variable. The assay was immunoSEQ multiplex PCR, and TCRdb's table has in-frame clones only and misses some. The sample has 40,000 to 45,000 clones, more than 70% seen once. The source was peripheral blood mononuclear cells (PBMCs), collected at baseline. These receptors came from a human donor with classical Hodgkin lymphoma.

The chain combines TRBV7-9 with TRBJ1-5; no clear D. This CDR3 spans 14 amino acids. The V and J ends lost 5 bases and 4 bases respectively, with 12 bases between them. Germline-derived CDR1 and CDR2 are SEHNR and FQNEAQ (reference sequence). CDR3 nucleotide sequence: TGTGCCAGCAGCACCGGCGGTTGGAATCAGCCCCAGCATTTT. This sequence encodes CASSTGGWNQPQHF.

V usage is TRBV7-9 and J usage is TRBJ2-3; 7 bases fit TRBD1. Germline V gives CDR1 SEHNR, CDR2 FQNEAQ (reference sequence). This CDR3 contains 14 residues. J gave up 2 bases and V 3 bases, and 2 bases lay outside the gene matches. The chain's CDR3 is CASSFDRDTDTQYF. In DNA form, the CDR3 reads TGTGCCAGCAGCTTTGACAGGGACACAGATACGCAGTATTTT.

This chain joins TRBV4-3 and TRBJ1-2; 9 bases line up with TRBD1. The CDR3 has 14 amino acids. With 3 bases clipped from V and 6 bases from J, the junction kept 5 bases outside the gene matches. CDR1 and CDR2 (germline): LGHNA, YSLEER. This chain's CDR3 is CASSHSTGGDGYTF. DNA of the CDR3: TGCGCCAGCAGCCACTCTACAGGGGGCGATGGCTACACCTTC.

V and J are TRBV10-3 and TRBJ1-2; no clear D gene. Germline V gene data show CDR1 as ENHRY and CDR2 as SYGVKD. The length of the CDR3 is 13 residues. Trimming stripped 4 bases from V and 4 bases from J, with 10 bases between. The CDR3 DNA sequence: TGTGCCATCAGTGCGGTTACGGCCTATGGCTACACCTTC. Protein sequence: CAISAVTAYGYTF.

V and J are TRBV5-4 and TRBJ1-1, with TRBD1 as a possible D gene (5 bases). The CDR3 has 18 amino acids. The V gene lost 4 bases and the J gene lost 5 bases, with 27 bases spanning the gap. Per germline, CDR1 SGHNT and CDR2 YYREEE (reference sequence). The chain's CDR3 is CASSLLIFLRGEKTEAFF. The CDR3 DNA follows: TGTGCCAGCAGCCTTCTAATATTTCTGAGGGGAGAAAAAACTGAAGCTTTCTTT.

The chain combines TRBV2 with TRBJ1-1; D is uncertain. CDR3 size: 13 residues. CDR1 and CDR2 from the germline V gene are SNHLY and FYNNEI. Trimming left V 2 bases short and J 2 bases short, with 6 bases between. The CDR3 sequence is CASSELENTEAFF. The CDR3 bases are TGTGCCAGCAGTGAATTGGAAAACACTGAAGCTTTCTTT.

This clone appeared a single time. The chain uses TRBV9 and TRBJ2-3; TRBD2 aligns across 8 bases. With 4 bases clipped from V and 0 bases from J, the junction kept 10 bases outside the gene matches. CDR1 is SGDLS and CDR2 is YYNGEE in the germline V gene. This CDR3 region has 17 residues. The CDR3 DNA sequence: TGTGCCAGCAGCTCCGGACTAGCCTTAGCTAGCACAGATACGCAGTATTTT. Translated: CASSSGLALASTDTQYF.

The rearrangement links TRBV7-2 to TRBJ1-3; D is unresolved. The CDR3 is made up of 15 amino acids. Trimming shortened V by 0 bases and J by 0 bases, and 6 bases separated the two germline ends. CDR1 and CDR2 (germline): SGHTA, FQGNSA. The CDR3, as DNA: TGTGCCAGCAGCTTAGCCCCCTTCTCTGGAAACACCATATATTTT. This gives the protein CASSLAPFSGNTIYF.

CDR3 nucleotides: TGTGCCAGCAGTTTATTTATGGGGGCTGTGAACACTGAAGCTTTCTTT. Amino acid sequence: CASSLFMGAVNTEAFF. V gene TRBV27 combines with J gene TRBJ1-1, with D tentatively TRBD1 (6 bases). This CDR3 has 16 amino acids. From germline, CDR1 is MNHEY and CDR2 SMNVEV (reference sequence). Trimming cost V 1 base and J 0 bases, with 12 bases left between them.

The chain links TRBV4-1 to TRBJ2-5; 13 nucleotides match TRBD2. The CDR3 loop spans 17 amino acids. Germline CDR1 is MGHRA and CDR2 is YSYEKL. J was trimmed by 5 bases and V by 0 bases; bases with no gene match: 6. CDR3 DNA: TGCGCCAGCAGCCAAGACGGACTAGCGGGGGCTCGGGAGACCCAGTACTTC. This sequence encodes CASSQDGLAGARETQYF.

The V call is TRBV18, the J call TRBJ2-5; a possible D gene is TRBD2 (6 bases). V lost 3 bases to trimming and J lost 5 bases, with 10 bases between them. CDR1 is KGHSH and CDR2 is LQKENI in the germline V gene. The CDR3 consists of 13 residues. CDR3 sequence reads: CASSPEGRETQYF. Here the CDR3 DNA reads TGTGCCAGCTCACCGGAGGGGAGGGAGACCCAGTACTTC. The whole variable domain, filled in from reference TRBV18 and TRBJ2-5, reads NAGVMQNPRHLVRRRGQEARLRCSPMKGHSHVYWYRQLPEEGLKFMVYLQKENIIDESGMPKERFSAEFPKEGPSILRIQQVVRGDSAAYFCASSPEGRETQYFGPGTRLLVL.

The CDR3 DNA sequence: TGTGCCAGCAGCCAAGGGACGGAACTGTATGGCTACACCTTC. This sequence encodes CASSQGTELYGYTF. V is TRBV4-2 and J is TRBJ1-2; D ambiguous. Germline V gene lookup returns CDR1 LGHNA and CDR2 YNFKEQ. With 1 base removed from V and 5 bases from J, the gap between germline ends came to 11 bases. This CDR3 spans 14 amino acids.

The rearrangement joins TRBV6-6 to TRBJ1-6, with unresolved D. V dropped 2 bases and J dropped 0 bases, with 2 bases sitting between them. CDR3 size: 14 residues. CDR1 is MNHNY, CDR2 SVGAGI, per germline (reference sequence). The CDR3 coding sequence is TGTGCCAGCAGTTACAGCTCCTATAATTCACCCCTCCACTTT. Translating gives CASSYSSYNSPLHF.

There are a few counts of this clone. The V call is TRBV2, the J call TRBJ2-5; D might be TRBD1 (6 bases). The CDR3 runs to 13 residues. Deletions cut 5 bases from V and 3 bases from J, with 10 bases between. Germline V gene sequence: CDR1 SNHLY, CDR2 FYNNEI. The CDR3 DNA is TGTGCCAGCAGTTGGGGGCGAGAAGAGACCCAGTACTTC. As protein: CASSWGREETQYF.

The rearrangement uses TRBV11-2 and TRBJ1-5; 7 nucleotides match TRBD1. V shed 2 bases and J 4 bases; nucleotides not matched to a gene: 8. CDR3 length: 16 residues. Germline lookup yields CDR1 SGHAT and CDR2 FQNNGV. The CDR3 sequence: CASSLQPGTDNQPQHF. CDR3 coding DNA: TGTGCCAGCAGCTTACAACCCGGGACAGATAATCAGCCCCAGCATTTT.

The chain is built from TRBV27 and TRBJ2-7, with D tentatively TRBD1 or TRBD2 (6 bases each). The CDR3 spans 14 residues. The V end was cut by 2 bases, the J end by 3 bases, with 11 bases between. Germline V gene lookup returns CDR1 MNHEY and CDR2 SMNVEV (reference sequence). CDR3 protein: CASSLVGGGYEQYF. As DNA, the CDR3 is TGTGCCAGCAGTTTAGTGGGGGGCGGCTACGAGCAGTACTTC.

This chain joins TRBV5-5 and TRBJ2-1; weak D call: TRBD1 (6 bases). The germline V gene has CDR1 SGHKS and CDR2 YYEKEE (reference sequence). The CDR3 is 17 amino acids. Trimming took off 4 bases at V and 3 bases at J, with 20 bases between the two ends. The CDR3 DNA sequence: TGTGCCAGCAGCCAAGGAGGCGTCAGGGGCGTCTACAATGAGCAGTTCTTC. Translation: CASSQGGVRGVYNEQFF.